This passage covers 27 T cell receptor beta chains from one sample sequenced in a study of blood T cell repertoires in COVID-19. Libraries were prepared by immunoSEQ multiplex PCR; TCRdb keeps only in-frame clonotypes and omits some of them. The data contain roughly 130,000 clones, roughly four fifths of them singletons. The material sequenced was peripheral blood. The receptors come from a woman aged 60-75 years with acute or convalescent COVID-19.

This sequence joins TRBV30 and TRBJ1-4; TRBD1 matches 7 bases. Germline-derived CDR1 and CDR2 are GTSNPN and SVGIG (reference sequence). The J segment lost 3 bases and the V segment lost 5 bases, leaving 9 bases of the junction unmatched. There are 15 residues in the CDR3. The CDR3 DNA follows: TGTGCCTGGGGAAACGGACAGGTTCCTAATGAAAAACTGTTTTTT. Its protein is CAWGNGQVPNEKLFF. Drawing the rest from reference TRBV30 and TRBJ1-4, the complete variable domain is SQTIHQWPATLVQPVGSPLSLECTVEGTSNPNLYWYRQAAGRGLQLLFYSVGIGQISSEVPQNLSASRPQDRQFILSSKKLLLSDSGFYLCAWGNGQVPNEKLFFGSGTQLSVL.

The chain employs TRBV5-1 and TRBJ1-1; D gene uncertain. V lost 5 bases and J lost 0, with 14 bases in between. Germline CDR1 SGHRS, CDR2 YFSETQ. The CDR3 length is 15 residues. CDR3 protein: CASRTNPNLNTEAFF. The CDR3 DNA is TGCGCCAGCAGGACAAACCCTAACCTGAACACTGAAGCTTTCTTT.

The chain uses TRBV2 and TRBJ1-3; D gene ambiguous. This CDR3 contains 12 residues. The germline V and J ends were trimmed by 5 bases and 1 base, with 3 bases remaining between them. Looked up from germline, CDR1 is SNHLY and CDR2 is FYNNEI. In nucleotides, the CDR3 is TGTGCCAGCAGTCCGTCTGGAAACACCATATATTTT. Its translation: CASSPSGNTIYF.

V usage is TRBV11-2 and J usage is TRBJ1-6, with D maybe TRBD1 (5 bases). CDR1 and CDR2 (germline): SGHAT, FQNNGV. V lost 5 bases and J lost 8, with 13 bases in between. This CDR3 contains 14 residues. The CDR3 is CASSAGQPHSPLHF. The DNA of the CDR3 is TGTGCCAGCAGCGCGGGGCAGCCCCATTCACCCCTCCACTTT. Complete variable domain (other parts from reference TRBV11-2 and TRBJ1-6): EAGVAQSPRYKIIEKRQSVAFWCNPISGHATLYWYQQILGQGPKLLIQFQNNGVVDDSQLPKDRFSAERLKGVDSTLKIQPAKLEDSAVYLCASSAGQPHSPLHFGNGTRLTVT.

This clone appeared a single time. The V call is TRBV10-3, the J call TRBJ2-1, with a possible D match to TRBD2 (6 bases). This CDR3 is built from 12 residues. V lost 5 bases to trimming and J lost 7 bases, with 9 bases between them. CDR1 and CDR2 from the germline V gene are ENHRY and SYGVKD. The CDR3 sequence is CAISPSGNEQFF. CDR3 nucleotide sequence: TGTGCCATCAGTCCCAGCGGGAATGAGCAGTTCTTC.

The chain employs TRBV5-5 and TRBJ1-1, with D uncertain. Germline V CDR1 and CDR2: SGHKS, YYEKEE (reference sequence). The CDR3 contains 14 residues. The V end was cut by 3 bases, the J end by 0 bases, with 9 bases between. As DNA, the CDR3 is TGTGCCAGCAGCTCCTTCCCTATGAACACTGAAGCTTTCTTT. It encodes CASSSFPMNTEAFF. Drawing the rest from reference TRBV5-5 and TRBJ1-1, the complete variable domain is DAGVTQSPTHLIKTRGQQVTLRCSPISGHKSVSWYQQVLGQGPQFIFQYYEKEERGRGNFPDRFSARQFPNYSSELNVNALLLGDSALYLCASSSFPMNTEAFFGQGTRLTVV.

CDR3 sequence reads: CASSVAIKDSEGNTIYF. In nucleotides, the CDR3 is TGTGCCAGCAGCGTAGCTATTAAGGACTCGGAAGGAAACACCATATATTTT. J is TRBJ1-3 and V is TRBV9; D is undetermined. The CDR3 sequence is 17 residues long. Looked up from germline, CDR1 is SGDLS and CDR2 is YYNGEE. Trimming stripped 0 bases from V and 4 bases from J, with 17 bases between.

This chain joins TRBV15 and TRBJ2-1; 7 bases map to TRBD2. Germline V CDR1 and CDR2: LNHNV, YYDKDF (reference sequence). V dropped 5 bases and J dropped 8; count of bases not matched to a gene: 15. The CDR3 covers 16 residues. In DNA, the CDR3 is TGTGCCACCAGCCCACGCCGTGGGGGGGGAGGTGATGAGCAGTTCTTC. It translates to CATSPRRGGGGDEQFF.

The chain is built from TRBV6-5 and TRBJ1-1; D not resolved. CDR1 is MNHEY, CDR2 SVGAGI, per germline. Trimming took 11 bases from V and 0 from J, leaving 13 bases between them. There are 13 residues in the CDR3. CDR3 sequence: CAHVEVMNTEAFF. As DNA, the CDR3 is TGTGCCCACGTCGAGGTTATGAACACTGAAGCTTTCTTT.

The chain couples TRBV19 to TRBJ1-2, with D perhaps matching TRBD1 (5 bases). V was pared by 11 bases and J by 7 bases, with 17 bases between. The CDR3 runs to 12 residues. In germline, CDR1 is LNHDA, CDR2 SQIVND (reference sequence). CDR3 nucleotide sequence: TGTGCCCCCCCCTCACTTAGGGGTGGCTACACCTTC. As protein: CAPPSLRGGYTF.

The CDR3 nucleotides read TGTGCCAGCTCTACGTGGCGGGGCTACACCTTC. Its translation: CASSTWRGYTF. V and J are TRBV2 and TRBJ1-2, with D uncertain. V was trimmed by 8 bases and J by 8 bases, leaving 12 bases between them. The germline CDR1 and CDR2 sequences are SNHLY and FYNNEI. The length of the CDR3 is 11 residues.

This clone is a singleton in its sample. The chain combines TRBV25-1 with TRBJ1-1; D remains ambiguous. Germline V lookup: CDR1 MGHDK, CDR2 SYGVNS. Trimming removed 1 base at V and 11 bases at J, with 14 bases between. CDR3 length equals 13 residues. CDR3 DNA: TGTGCCAGCAGTGAATTGGGTGGAGGGAGGGCTTTCTTT. As protein: CASSELGGGRAFF.

J is TRBJ1-2 and V is TRBV2; 8 bases map to TRBD1. Germline trimming cut 0 bases from V and 7 bases from J; bases unmatched to any gene: 10. Germline CDR1 and CDR2: SNHLY and FYNNEI. The CDR3 length is 16 residues. The CDR3 nucleotides are TGTGCCAGCAGTGAAGCTCCCCGACAGGGGAGAGGTGGCTACACCTTC. The encoded protein is CASSEAPRQGRGGYTF.

J is TRBJ2-5 and V is TRBV7-9; 7 bases align to TRBD2. The V and J ends lost 5 bases and 4 bases, in that order; junction bases with no gene match: 1. Germline-derived CDR1 and CDR2 are SEHNR and FQNEAQ (reference sequence). This CDR3 is 12 amino acids long. The CDR3 coding sequence is TGTGCCAGCAGCGGGGGGGTAGAGACCCAGTACTTC. Its translation: CASSGGVETQYF.

The gene calls are TRBV19 and TRBJ1-2; a possible D gene is TRBD1 (5 bases). From germline, CDR1 is LNHDA and CDR2 SQIVND (reference sequence). V lost 6 bases and J 8 bases, leaving 19 bases between the germline ends. The CDR3 has 14 residues. CDR3 nucleotides: TGTGCCAGTAGCTTATTGACAGATTCCTACGGCTACACCTTC. This codes for CASSLLTDSYGYTF.

The V gene is TRBV5-4, the J gene TRBJ1-2, with 7 bases matching TRBD1. The germline CDR1 and CDR2 sequences are SGHNT and YYREEE (reference sequence). This CDR3 region has 14 residues. V lost 0 bases, J lost 4 bases, and 3 bases stayed unmatched. As DNA, the CDR3 is TGTGCCAGCAGCTTGGGAGGGGGCCCCTATGGCTACACCTTC. This encodes CASSLGGGPYGYTF.

This chain links TRBV30 with TRBJ1-5; D is undetermined. The CDR3 totals 13 residues. The germline V gene has CDR1 GTSNPN and CDR2 SVGIG (reference sequence). The V gene lost 0 bases and the J gene lost 5 bases, with 8 bases spanning the gap. The DNA for the CDR3 is TGTGCCTGGAGTGTTCTCGGAGATCAGCCCCAGCATTTT. This sequence encodes CAWSVLGDQPQHF. The variable domain in full, completed from reference TRBV30 and TRBJ1-5, reads SQTIHQWPATLVQPVGSPLSLECTVEGTSNPNLYWYRQAAGRGLQLLFYSVGIGQISSEVPQNLSASRPQDRQFILSSKKLLLSDSGFYLCAWSVLGDQPQHFGDGTRLSIL.

This clone was detected only a few times. This sequence joins TRBV19 and TRBJ1-5, with 8 bases matching TRBD1. V dropped 5 bases and J dropped 7; count of bases not matched to a gene: 4. This CDR3 is 13 amino acids long. From germline, CDR1 is LNHDA and CDR2 SQIVND (reference sequence). DNA of the CDR3: TGTGCCAGTAGTTCGCAGGGGGCGCAGCCCCAGCATTTT. Protein sequence: CASSSQGAQPQHF.

The chain uses TRBV19 and TRBJ2-5; TRBD2 matches 8 bases. V was pared by 3 bases and J by 4 bases, with 10 bases of the junction left unmatched. CDR3 size: 16 residues. Germline CDR1 LNHDA, CDR2 SQIVND (reference sequence). CDR3 amino acids: CASSIAQGLAGETQYF. The CDR3, as DNA: TGTGCCAGTAGTATCGCACAAGGACTAGCAGGAGAGACCCAGTACTTC.

J is TRBJ1-2 and V is TRBV5-8; the D is unclear. The germline V gene encodes CDR1 SGHTS and CDR2 YDEGEE. The ends were cut back, 4 bases at V and 2 bases at J, with 15 bases in the middle. This CDR3 is built from 15 residues. The CDR3 sequence: CASSPSSRPNYGYTF. For the CDR3, the DNA is TGTGCCAGCAGCCCTTCGTCCAGGCCGAACTATGGCTACACCTTC. The full variable domain, completed using reference TRBV5-8 and TRBJ1-2, is EAGVTQSPTHLIKTRGQQATLRCSPISGHTSVYWYQQALGLGLQFLLWYDEGEERNRGNFPPRFSGRQFPNYSSELNVNALELEDSALYLCASSPSSRPNYGYTFGSGTRLTVV.

This clone was seen a few times. The CDR3 is CASSMWWGGNTEAFF. For the CDR3, the DNA is TGTGCCAGTAGTATGTGGTGGGGGGGGAACACTGAAGCTTTCTTT. The chain combines TRBV19 with TRBJ1-1; possible D gene TRBD1, 5 bases. The germline V gene encodes CDR1 LNHDA and CDR2 SQIVND (reference sequence). Deletions cut 3 bases from V and 1 base from J, with 12 bases between. The CDR3 contains 15 residues.

The rearrangement links TRBV29-1 to TRBJ2-7; 8 bases align to TRBD2. The trim removed 6 bases at V and 7 bases at J, leaving 11 bases unmatched. Germline-derived CDR1 and CDR2 are SQVTM and ANQGSEA. The CDR3 is 13 residues long. CDR3 region: CSVRQVAGWEQYF. For the CDR3, the DNA is TGCAGCGTACGACAGGTAGCGGGGTGGGAGCAGTACTTC.

This chain joins TRBV27 and TRBJ2-1; 10 bases match TRBD1. The germline V gene has CDR1 MNHEY and CDR2 SMNVEV (reference sequence). Trimming at V came to 5 bases and at J to 4 bases, leaving 5 bases not matched to a gene. This CDR3 region has 15 residues. The CDR3 DNA reads as TGTGCCAGCAGTAGGTGGGGACAGGGGTACAATGAGCAGTTCTTC. It translates to CASSRWGQGYNEQFF.

The chain recombines TRBV6-5 with TRBJ1-1; the D gene is possibly TRBD1 (5 bases). The CDR3 is 14 residues long. CDR1 MNHEY and CDR2 SVGAGI come from the germline V gene. Trimming took off 4 bases at V and 4 bases at J, with 13 bases between the two ends. The CDR3 nucleotides are TGTGCCAGCAGTTCGGGGGACGGTCTCACTGAAGCTTTCTTT. It is translated as CASSSGDGLTEAFF.

This sequence joins TRBV19 and TRBJ2-7; 7 nucleotides align to TRBD2. V lost 6 bases and J lost 4; bases outside the gene matches: 6. Germline lookup yields CDR1 LNHDA and CDR2 SQIVND (reference sequence). CDR3 length: 13 amino acids. CDR3 protein: CASSGGSRYEQYF. DNA of the CDR3: TGTGCCAGTAGCGGGGGGAGCCGATACGAGCAGTACTTC.

V usage is TRBV19 and J usage is TRBJ2-2; the match to TRBD2 covers 12 bases. V shed 9 bases, J shed 4 bases, and the junction held 3 bases outside the gene matches. Per the germline V gene, CDR1 is LNHDA and CDR2 is SQIVND (reference sequence). The CDR3 totals 14 residues. CDR3 in amino acids: CASTSGGPTGELFF. CDR3 nucleotides: TGTGCCAGCACTAGCGGGGGGCCCACCGGGGAGCTGTTTTTT.

The chain combines TRBV7-2 with TRBJ1-2, with 8 bases fitting TRBD1. There are 12 residues in the CDR3. Germline CDR1 reads SGHTA; CDR2 reads FQGNSA. Trimming took 3 bases from V and 7 from J; bases not matched to a gene: 1. This chain's CDR3 is CASSLDRVGYTF. The CDR3 DNA is TGTGCCAGCAGCTTGGACAGGGTTGGCTACACCTTC.